This T cell receptor (beta chain) was obtained from a study of vaccination and CD4 T cells after COVID-19. Study outcomes and limitations: Vaccine-specific clones numbering 304 of 307 showed spike mono-reactivity in convalescent patients. Rising from around 20 to 38, the median of SARS-CoV-2-reactive clonotypes did not change significantly.

Once obtained from cultured CD4+ T cells, the DNA was sequenced using the Oncomine TCR Beta short-read assay. TCRdb re-called the PCR reads through MiXCR, storing one row per CDR3 protein. The sample shows roughly 11,000 distinct CDR3 sequences, roughly 70% of them seen only once. Turning to this clonotype: No antigen is known for it.

Germline V gene sequence: CDR1 SGHRS, CDR2 YFSETQ. The CDR3 contains 13 residues. Trimming stripped 4 bases from V and 3 bases from J, with 9 bases between. The treatment: approximately 10-day PBMC culture with coronavirus spike peptide pools or control peptides (ViraFEST assay). ViraFEST stimulated the growth of antigen-specific T cells using peptide pools and subsequently profiled their TCRs by sequencing. The sequenced sample consisted of CD4+ T cells from blood, cultured in vitro. The sequence derives from a human donor who had recovered from COVID-19. V is TRBV5-1 and J is TRBJ2-3, with D unresolved. Written as DNA, the CDR3 is TGCGCCAGCAGCCAAGGATATACAGATACGCAGTATTTT. Encoded protein: CASSQGYTDTQYF.